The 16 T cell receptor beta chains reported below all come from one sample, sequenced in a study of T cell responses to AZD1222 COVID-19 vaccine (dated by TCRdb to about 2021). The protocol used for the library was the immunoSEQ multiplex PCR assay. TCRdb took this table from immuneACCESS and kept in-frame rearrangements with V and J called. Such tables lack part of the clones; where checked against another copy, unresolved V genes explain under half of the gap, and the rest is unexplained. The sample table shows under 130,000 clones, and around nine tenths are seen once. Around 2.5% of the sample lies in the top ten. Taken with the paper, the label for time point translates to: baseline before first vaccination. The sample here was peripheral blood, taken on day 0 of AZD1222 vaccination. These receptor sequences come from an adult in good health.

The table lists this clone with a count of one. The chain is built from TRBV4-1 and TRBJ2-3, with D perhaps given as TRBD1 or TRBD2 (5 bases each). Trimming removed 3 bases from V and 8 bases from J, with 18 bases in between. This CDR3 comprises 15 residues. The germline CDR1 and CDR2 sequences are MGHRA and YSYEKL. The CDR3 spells CASSQSQAGTGTQYF. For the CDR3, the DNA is TGCGCCAGCAGCCAGTCGCAAGCCGGGACCGGTACGCAGTATTTT.

CDR3 DNA sequence: TGTGCCAGCAGTCCCCGTCCCCAGGTTGAGGGGTCCTACAATGAGCAGTTCTTC. Amino acid sequence: CASSPRPQVEGSYNEQFF. This rearrangement joins TRBV6-6 to TRBJ2-1; either TRBD1 or TRBD2 may fit D (5 bases each). The germline gives CDR1 MNHNY, CDR2 SVGAGI (reference sequence). Trimming took off 5 bases at V and 1 base at J, with 21 bases between the two ends. This CDR3 has 18 amino acids.

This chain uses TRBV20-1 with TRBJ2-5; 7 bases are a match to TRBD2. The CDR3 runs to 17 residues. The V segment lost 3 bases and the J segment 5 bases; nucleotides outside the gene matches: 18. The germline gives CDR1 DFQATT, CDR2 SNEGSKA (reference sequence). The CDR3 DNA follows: TGCAGTGCTAGTGATCGCAGCCGGGGGGTTGTTTTGGAGACCCAGTACTTC. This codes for CSASDRSRGVVLETQYF.

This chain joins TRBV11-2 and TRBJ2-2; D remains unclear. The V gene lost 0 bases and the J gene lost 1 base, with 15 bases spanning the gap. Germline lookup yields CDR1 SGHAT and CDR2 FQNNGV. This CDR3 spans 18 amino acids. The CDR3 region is CASSLEPSEAKNTGELFF. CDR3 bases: TGTGCCAGCAGCTTAGAACCCTCCGAGGCCAAGAACACCGGGGAGCTGTTTTTT.

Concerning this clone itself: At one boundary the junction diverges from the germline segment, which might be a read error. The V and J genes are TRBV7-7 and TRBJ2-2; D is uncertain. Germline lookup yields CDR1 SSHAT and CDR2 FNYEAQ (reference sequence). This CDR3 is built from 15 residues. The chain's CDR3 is CASSALGPPAGELFF. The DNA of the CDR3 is TGTGCTAGCAGCGCCTTGGGCCCCCCTGCCGGGGAGCTGTTTTTT.

Here the CDR3 reads CASSVDPGNIPSGANVLTF. The DNA for the CDR3 is TGTGCCAGCAGCGTAGACCCAGGAAACATCCCCTCTGGGGCCAACGTCCTGACTTTC. The chain combines TRBV9 with TRBJ2-6, with D unresolved. The CDR3 length is 19 residues. The V end lost 0 bases, the J end lost 0 bases, and 16 bases lay between the germline ends. From germline, CDR1 is SGDLS and CDR2 YYNGEE.

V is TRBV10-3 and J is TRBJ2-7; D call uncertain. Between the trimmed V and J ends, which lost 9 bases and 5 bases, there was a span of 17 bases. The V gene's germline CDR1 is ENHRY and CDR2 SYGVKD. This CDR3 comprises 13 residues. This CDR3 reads CAMRRAPPDEQYF. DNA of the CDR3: TGTGCCATGAGACGGGCCCCGCCGGACGAGCAGTACTTC.

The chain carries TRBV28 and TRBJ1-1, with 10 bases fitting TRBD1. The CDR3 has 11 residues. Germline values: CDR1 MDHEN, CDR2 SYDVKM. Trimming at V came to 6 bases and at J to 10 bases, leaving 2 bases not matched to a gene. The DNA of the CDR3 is TGTGCCAGCAGAAGGACAGGGGGAGCTTTCTTT. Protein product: CASRRTGGAFF.

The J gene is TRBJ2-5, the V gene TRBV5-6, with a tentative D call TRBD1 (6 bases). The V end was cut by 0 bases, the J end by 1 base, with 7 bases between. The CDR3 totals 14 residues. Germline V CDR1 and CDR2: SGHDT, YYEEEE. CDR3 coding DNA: TGTGCCAGCAGCTTGGGGACAGTCCAAGAGACCCAGTACTTC. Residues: CASSLGTVQETQYF.

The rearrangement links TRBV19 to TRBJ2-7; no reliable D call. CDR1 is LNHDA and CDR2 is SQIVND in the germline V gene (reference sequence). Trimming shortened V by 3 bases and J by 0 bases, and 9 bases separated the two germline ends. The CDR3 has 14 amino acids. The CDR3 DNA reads TGTGCCAGTAGTATCGGCACTATCTCCTACGAGCAGTACTTC. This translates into CASSIGTISYEQYF.

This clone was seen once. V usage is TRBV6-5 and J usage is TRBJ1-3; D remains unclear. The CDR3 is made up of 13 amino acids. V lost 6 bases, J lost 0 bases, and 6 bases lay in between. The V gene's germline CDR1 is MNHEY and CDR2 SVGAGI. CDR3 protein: CASSRPSGNTIYF. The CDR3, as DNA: TGTGCCAGCAGCAGACCCTCTGGAAACACCATATATTTT.

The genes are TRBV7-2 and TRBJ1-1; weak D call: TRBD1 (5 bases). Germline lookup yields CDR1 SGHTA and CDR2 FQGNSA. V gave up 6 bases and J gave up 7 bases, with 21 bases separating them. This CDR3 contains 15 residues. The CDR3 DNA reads TGTGCCAGCAGAAACTTAAGATGGGGGAGAAGTGAAGCTTTCTTT. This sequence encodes CASRNLRWGRSEAFF.

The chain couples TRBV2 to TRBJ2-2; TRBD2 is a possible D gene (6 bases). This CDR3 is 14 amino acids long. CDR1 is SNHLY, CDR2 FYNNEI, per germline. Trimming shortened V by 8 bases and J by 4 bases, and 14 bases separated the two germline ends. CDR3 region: CASSGGPGTGELFF. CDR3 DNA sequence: TGTGCCAGCTCCGGAGGGCCGGGCACCGGGGAGCTGTTTTTT. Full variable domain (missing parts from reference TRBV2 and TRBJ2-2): EPEVTQTPSHQVTQMGQEVILRCVPISNHLYFYWYRQILGQKVEFLVSFYNNEISEKSEIFDDQFSVERPDGSNFTLKIRSTKLEDSAMYFCASSGGPGTGELFFGEGSRLTVL.

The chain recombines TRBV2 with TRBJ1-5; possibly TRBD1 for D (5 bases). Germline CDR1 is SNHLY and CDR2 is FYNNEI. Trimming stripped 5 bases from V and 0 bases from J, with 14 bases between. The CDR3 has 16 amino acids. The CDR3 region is CASSLPGADSNQPQHF. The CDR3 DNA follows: TGTGCCAGCAGTCTCCCCGGGGCCGATAGCAATCAGCCCCAGCATTTT.

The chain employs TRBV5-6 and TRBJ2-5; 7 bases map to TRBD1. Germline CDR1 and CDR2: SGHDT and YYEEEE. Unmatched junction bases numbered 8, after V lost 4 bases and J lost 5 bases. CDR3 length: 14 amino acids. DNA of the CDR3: TGTGCCAGCAGCCCGACACAGGGGATGGAGACCCAGTACTTC. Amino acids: CASSPTQGMETQYF.

CDR3 coding DNA: TGTGCCAGCACCTCCGGGGGTAGGAGCCTGGGGACCGGGGAGCTGTTTTTT. It specifies CASTSGGRSLGTGELFF. The chain has TRBV7-2 and TRBJ2-2, with TRBD2 as a possible D gene (6 bases). Trimming left V 7 bases short and J 5 bases short, with 23 bases between. Germline CDR1 reads SGHTA; CDR2 reads FQGNSA. This CDR3 spans 17 amino acids.